Each of the 16 T cell receptor beta chains below was sequenced from the same sample in a study of Ad26.COV2.S vaccination and SARS-CoV-2 variants. Treatment denoted: roughly 19 received Ad26.COV2.S at low or high dose, single or two shots; roughly five received placebo; per-sample allocation not given. Collection of samples fell on day 63 after the first vaccine or placebo injection. The assay was immunoSEQ multiplex PCR, and TCRdb's table has in-frame clones only and misses some. This table holds fewer than 400,000 clones, approximately 89% found once. Source: peripheral blood, taken in a trial of Ad26.COV2.S vaccine versus placebo. These receptors were taken from a person aged 18-60 years who received the Ad26.COV2.S COVID-19 vaccine or a placebo.

This chain uses TRBV7-9 with TRBJ2-1; D unclear. Trimming stripped 5 bases from V and 9 bases from J, with 11 bases between. CDR1 and CDR2 (germline): SEHNR, FQNEAQ (reference sequence). This CDR3 spans 12 amino acids. The CDR3 nucleotides read TGTGCCAGCAGCCCCCGGTTGGGTGAGCAGTTCTTC. This gives the protein CASSPRLGEQFF.

The chain recombines TRBV3-1 (or the pseudogene TRBV3-2) with TRBJ2-3; D remains unclear. The CDR3 totals 14 residues. The V end was cut by 1 base, the J end by 0 bases, with 5 bases between. Germline values: CDR1 LGHDT, CDR2 YNNKEL (reference sequence). The CDR3 loop is CASSQGFSTDTQYF. In nucleotides, the CDR3 is TGTGCCAGCAGCCAAGGGTTTAGCACAGATACGCAGTATTTT.

This clone was seen just once. V gene TRBV4-1 combines with J gene TRBJ2-1; a weak D match, TRBD1 (6 bases). V dropped 1 base and J dropped 10 bases, with 11 bases sitting between them. The CDR3 consists of 13 residues. Germline loops: CDR1 MGHRA, CDR2 YSYEKL. The CDR3 is CASSQVSGTEQFF. DNA for the CDR3: TGCGCCAGCAGCCAAGTTTCCGGGACAGAGCAGTTCTTC.

The chain employs TRBV6-2 or TRBV6-3 and TRBJ2-7; 8 bases agree with TRBD1. J was trimmed by 4 bases and V by 2 bases; bases with no gene match: 1. Germline CDR1 reads MNHEY; CDR2 reads SVGEGT. This CDR3 has 13 amino acids. CDR3 sequence: CASSYRQGYEQYF. The CDR3 DNA reads TGTGCCAGCAGTTACCGACAGGGGTACGAGCAGTACTTC.

The J gene is TRBJ2-1, the V gene TRBV27; D is perhaps TRBD1 (5 bases). V lost 1 base to trimming and J lost 1 base, with 8 bases between them. Germline CDR1 reads MNHEY; CDR2 reads SMNVEV (reference sequence). The CDR3 consists of 15 residues. In DNA, the CDR3 is TGTGCCAGCAGTTTATGGGGCAGTTCCTACAATGAGCAGTTCTTC. This encodes CASSLWGSSYNEQFF.

The chain carries TRBV28 and TRBJ1-6; weak D call: TRBD1 (5 bases). The CDR3 has 13 amino acids. CDR1 and CDR2 (germline): MDHEN, SYDVKM. V lost 4 bases, J lost 9 bases, and 10 bases lay in between. The CDR3 bases are TGTGCCAGCAGTTCCCTCAGGGTTTCACCCCTCCACTTT. Amino acids: CASSSLRVSPLHF.

The chain carries TRBV5-4 and TRBJ2-1; the D gene is possibly TRBD1 (5 bases). The germline CDR1 and CDR2 sequences are SGHNT and YYREEE (reference sequence). The CDR3 runs 16 residues. Deletions cut 1 base from V and 8 bases from J, with 19 bases between. The CDR3 spells CASSLRSYSEGDEQFF. The CDR3 DNA reads as TGTGCCAGCAGCTTGAGATCTTACTCCGAAGGGGATGAGCAGTTCTTC.

This chain links TRBV6-5 with TRBJ1-2; 7 bases align to TRBD1. The CDR3 consists of 13 residues. Germline-derived CDR1 and CDR2 are MNHEY and SVGAGI. The junction had 6 bases not matched to a gene; V was cut back by 7 bases and J by 4 bases. The chain's CDR3 is CASTRQGLYGYTF. CDR3 in DNA: TGTGCCAGCACCCGACAGGGTCTCTATGGCTACACCTTC.

The chain employs TRBV27 and TRBJ1-1; no clear D. The CDR3 spans 13 residues. The V and J ends lost 5 bases and 1 base respectively, with 8 bases between them. The germline CDR1 and CDR2 sequences are MNHEY and SMNVEV (reference sequence). Here the CDR3 reads CASSTAGNTEAFF. The CDR3 nucleotides read TGTGCCAGCAGTACAGCGGGGAACACTGAAGCTTTCTTT.

The chain couples TRBV6-2 or TRBV6-3 to TRBJ2-7, with D tentatively TRBD2 (6 bases). Germline V gene sequence: CDR1 MNHEY, CDR2 SVGEGT. The CDR3 consists of 15 residues. V was cut by 2 bases and J by 2 bases, with 13 bases left in between. In DNA, the CDR3 is TGTGCCAGCAGTTACGACGAACTAGCCACCTACGAGCAGTACTTC. This codes for CASSYDELATYEQYF.

The chain links TRBV5-6 to TRBJ1-4, with 9 bases matching TRBD1. This CDR3 spans 15 amino acids. V gave up 3 bases and J gave up 8 bases; unmatched junction bases: 8. The V gene's germline CDR1 is SGHDT and CDR2 YYEEEE. CDR3 amino acids: CASSSPGTGWEKLFF. The CDR3, as DNA: TGTGCCAGCAGCTCACCCGGGACAGGGTGGGAAAAACTGTTTTTT.

V and J are TRBV7-8 and TRBJ2-7, with D uncertain. Germline CDR1 is SGHVS and CDR2 is FQNEAQ. The CDR3 contains 15 residues. The germline V and J ends were trimmed by 1 base and 0 bases, with 10 bases remaining between them. CDR3 sequence: CASSLVSTRSYEQYF. The DNA for the CDR3 is TGTGCCAGCAGCTTAGTTAGTACTCGCTCCTACGAGCAGTACTTC.

The chain joins TRBV21-1 to TRBJ1-1. TRBV21-1 is given as a pseudogene. The CDR3 loop spans 16 amino acids. The chain's CDR3 is CASSKKGRERDTEAFF. The CDR3 bases are TGTGCCAGCAGCAAAAAGGGCAGGGAGCGGGACACTGAAGCTTTCTTT.

This sequence joins TRBV27 and TRBJ2-7; TRBD2 aligns across 12 bases. Trimming removed 2 bases from V and 6 bases from J; junction bases left unmatched: 2. This CDR3 is 14 amino acids long. The germline V gene has CDR1 MNHEY and CDR2 SMNVEV (reference sequence). In DNA form, the CDR3 reads TGTGCCAGCAGTTTACTACTAGCGGGAGGCGAGCAGTACTTC. Amino acid sequence: CASSLLLAGGEQYF.

V gene TRBV12-3 or TRBV12-4 combines with J gene TRBJ1-2; no reliable D call. The CDR3 contains 13 residues. V lost 5 bases to trimming and J lost 2 bases, with 9 bases between them. The CDR3 DNA reads as TGTGCCAGCAGTGCCCTGAACAACTATGGCTACACCTTC. This gives the protein CASSALNNYGYTF.

The chain carries TRBV27 and TRBJ2-3; 7 bases line up with TRBD1. The CDR3 extends over 14 amino acids. CDR1 is MNHEY and CDR2 is SMNVEV in the germline V gene (reference sequence). Germline trimming cut 2 bases from V and 5 bases from J; bases unmatched to any gene: 4. CDR3 bases: TGTGCCAGCAGTTTAGACAGGGCTGGAGATACGCAGTATTTT. This sequence encodes CASSLDRAGDTQYF.